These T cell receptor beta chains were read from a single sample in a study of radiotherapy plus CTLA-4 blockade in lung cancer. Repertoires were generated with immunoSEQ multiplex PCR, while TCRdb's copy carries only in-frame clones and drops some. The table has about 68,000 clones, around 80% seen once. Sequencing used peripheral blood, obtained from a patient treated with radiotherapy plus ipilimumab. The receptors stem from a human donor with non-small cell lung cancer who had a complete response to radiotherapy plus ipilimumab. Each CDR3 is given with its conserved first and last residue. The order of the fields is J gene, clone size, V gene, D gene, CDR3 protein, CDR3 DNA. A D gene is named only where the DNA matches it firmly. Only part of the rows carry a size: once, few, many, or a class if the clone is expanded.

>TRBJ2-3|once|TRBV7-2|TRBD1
CASRLDRATDTQYF
TGTGCCAGCAGACTGGACAGGGCAACAGATACGCAGTATTTT
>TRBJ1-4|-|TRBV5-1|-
CASSPGRVTNEKLFF
TGCGCCAGCAGCCCTGGGAGGGTTACTAATGAAAAACTGTTTTTT
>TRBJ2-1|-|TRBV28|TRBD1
CASLLRTGGSNEQFF
TGTGCCAGCCTCCTCCGGACAGGGGGGAGCAATGAGCAGTTCTTC
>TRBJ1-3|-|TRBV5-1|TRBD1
CASSAEGQGASGNTIYF
TGCGCCAGCAGCGCGGAAGGACAGGGGGCGTCTGGAAACACCATATATTTT
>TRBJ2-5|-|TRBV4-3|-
CASSQEAVQETQYF
TGCGCCAGCAGCCAAGAGGCAGTCCAAGAGACCCAGTACTTC
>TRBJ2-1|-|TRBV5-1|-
CASSLVGGNEQFF
TGCGCCAGCAGCTTGGTTGGGGGCAATGAGCAGTTCTTC
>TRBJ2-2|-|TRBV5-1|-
CASSLEPLGELFF
TGCGCCAGCAGCTTGGAACCGCTCGGGGAGCTGTTTTTT
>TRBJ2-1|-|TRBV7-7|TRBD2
CASSLAGRGPYNEQFF
TGTGCTAGCAGCTTAGCGGGGCGGGGCCCTTACAATGAGCAGTTCTTC
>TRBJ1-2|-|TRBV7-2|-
CASSSGIGYYGYTF
TGTGCCAGCAGCTCCGGAATAGGGTACTATGGCTACACCTTC
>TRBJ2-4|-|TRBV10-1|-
CASSEPVHQYF
TGCGCCAGCAGTGAGCCGGTCCATCAGTACTTC
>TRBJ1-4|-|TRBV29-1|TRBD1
CSVVAGGTGGEKLFF
TGCAGCGTTGTGGCGGGGGGGACAGGCGGTGAAAAACTGTTTTTT
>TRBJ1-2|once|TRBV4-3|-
CASSQDRRGDGYTF
TGCGCCAGCAGCCAAGATCGTCGGGGCGATGGCTACACCTTC
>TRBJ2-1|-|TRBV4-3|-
CASSHDLSVGVYNEQFF
TGCGCCAGCAGCCATGACCTTAGCGTGGGGGTTTACAATGAGCAGTTCTTC
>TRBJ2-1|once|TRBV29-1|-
CSVGQRGDYNEQFF
TGCAGCGTCGGCCAAAGGGGGGATTACAATGAGCAGTTCTTC
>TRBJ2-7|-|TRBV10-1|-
CASSDPEKSNEQYF
TGCGCCAGCAGTGACCCCGAGAAATCTAACGAGCAGTACTTC